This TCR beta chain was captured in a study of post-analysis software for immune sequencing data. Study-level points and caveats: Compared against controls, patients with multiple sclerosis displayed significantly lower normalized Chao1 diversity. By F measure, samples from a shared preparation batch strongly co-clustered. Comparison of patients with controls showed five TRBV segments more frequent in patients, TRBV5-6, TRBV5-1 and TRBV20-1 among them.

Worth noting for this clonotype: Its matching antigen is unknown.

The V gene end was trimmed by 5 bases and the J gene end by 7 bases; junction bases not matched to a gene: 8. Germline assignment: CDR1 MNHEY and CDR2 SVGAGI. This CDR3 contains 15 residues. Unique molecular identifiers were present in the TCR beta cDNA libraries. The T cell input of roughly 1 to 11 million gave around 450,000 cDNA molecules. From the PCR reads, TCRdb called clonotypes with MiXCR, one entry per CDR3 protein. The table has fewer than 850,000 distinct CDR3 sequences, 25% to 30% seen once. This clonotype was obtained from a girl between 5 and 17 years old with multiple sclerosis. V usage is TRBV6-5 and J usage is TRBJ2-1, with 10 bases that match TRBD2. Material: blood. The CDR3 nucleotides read TGTGCCAGCAGTCCCGGGGCTAGCGGGAGAAATGAGCAGTTCTTC. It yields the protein CASSPGASGRNEQFF.